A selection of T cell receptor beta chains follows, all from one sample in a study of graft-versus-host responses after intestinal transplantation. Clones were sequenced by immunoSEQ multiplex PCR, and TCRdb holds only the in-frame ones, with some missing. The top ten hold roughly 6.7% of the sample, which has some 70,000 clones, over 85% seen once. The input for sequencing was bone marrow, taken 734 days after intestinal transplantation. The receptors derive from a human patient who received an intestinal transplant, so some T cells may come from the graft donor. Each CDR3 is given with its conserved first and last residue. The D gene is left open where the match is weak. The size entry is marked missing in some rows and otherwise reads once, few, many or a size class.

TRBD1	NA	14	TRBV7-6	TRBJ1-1	CASSLTGVNTEAFF	TGTGCCAGCAGCTTAACAGGGGTGAACACTGAAGCTTTCTTT
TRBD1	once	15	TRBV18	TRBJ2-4	CARAQGAPPKNIQYF	TGTGCCAGAGCACAGGGGGCCCCCCCCAAAAACATTCAGTACTTC
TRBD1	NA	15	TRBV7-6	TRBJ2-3	CASSLLQGSTDTQYF	TGTGCCAGCAGCTTACTACAGGGGAGCACAGATACGCAGTATTTT
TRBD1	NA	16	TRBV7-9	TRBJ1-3	CASRRGQGKVLNTIYF	TGTGCCAGCAGGCGAGGACAGGGGAAGGTCCTAAACACCATATATTTT
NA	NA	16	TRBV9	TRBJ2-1	CASSPSGFSSYNEQFF	TGTGCCAGCAGCCCCTCGGGATTCAGCTCCTACAATGAGCAGTTCTTC
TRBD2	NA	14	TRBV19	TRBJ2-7	CASRWEGLLNEQYF	TGTGCCAGTAGGTGGGAGGGCCTATTAAACGAGCAGTACTTC
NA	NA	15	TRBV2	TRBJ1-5	CASSEGDGSNQPQHF	TGTGCCAGCAGCGAGGGGGACGGGAGCAATCAGCCCCAGCATTTT
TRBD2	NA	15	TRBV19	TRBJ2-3	CASSSSGSSADTQYF	TGTGCCAGTAGTTCGAGCGGGAGTAGTGCAGATACGCAGTATTTT
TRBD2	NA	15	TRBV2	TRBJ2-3	CASMSTSGSADTQYF	TGTGCCAGCATGTCGACTAGCGGGAGCGCAGATACGCAGTATTTT
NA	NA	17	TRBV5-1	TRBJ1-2	CASSFAGTGTANYGYTF	TGCGCCAGCAGCTTCGCAGGGACCGGGACTGCTAACTATGGCTACACCTTC
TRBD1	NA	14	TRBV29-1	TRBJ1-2	CSVDRTGEGLGYTF	TGCAGCGTGGATCGGACAGGCGAGGGCTTAGGCTACACCTTC
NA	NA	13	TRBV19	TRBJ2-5	CASSSPMQETQYF	TGTGCCAGTAGTAGCCCAATGCAAGAGACCCAGTACTTC
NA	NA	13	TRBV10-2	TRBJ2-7	CASKRDTTYEQYF	TGCGCCAGCAAACGGGACACTACCTACGAGCAGTACTTC
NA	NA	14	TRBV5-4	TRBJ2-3	CASSLRQGSDTQYF	TGTGCCAGCAGCTTGCGTCAGGGGTCAGATACGCAGTATTTT
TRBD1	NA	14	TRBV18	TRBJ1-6	CASSPTGTDSPLHF	TGTGCCAGCTCACCGACAGGGACTGATTCACCCCTCCACTTT
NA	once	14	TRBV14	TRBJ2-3	CASNDSRDRFRRYF	TGTGCCAGCAACGACTCGCGCGACAGATTCCGTAGGTATTTT
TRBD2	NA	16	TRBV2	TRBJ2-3	CASMIGLAQHTDTQYF	TGTGCCAGCATGATAGGACTAGCCCAACACACAGATACGCAGTATTTT
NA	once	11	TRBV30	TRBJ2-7	CALQGSYEQYF	TGTGCCTTACAGGGTTCCTACGAGCAGTACTTC
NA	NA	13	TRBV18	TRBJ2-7	CASSPAGGYEQYF	TGTGCCAGCTCACCCGCCGGGGGCTACGAGCAGTACTTC
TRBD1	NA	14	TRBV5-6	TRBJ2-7	CASSLWGQGAEQYF	TGTGCCAGCAGCTTGTGGGGACAGGGAGCCGAGCAGTACTTC
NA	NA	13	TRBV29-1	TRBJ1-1	CSAEGSSNTEAFF	TGCAGCGCCGAGGGCAGCTCGAACACTGAAGCTTTCTTT
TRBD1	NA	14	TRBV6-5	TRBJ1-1	CASSFRGQATEAFF	TGTGCCAGCAGTTTCAGAGGACAGGCCACTGAAGCTTTCTTT
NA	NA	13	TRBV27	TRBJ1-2	CASSLRPLYGYTF	TGTGCCAGCAGTTTAAGACCGCTCTATGGCTACACCTTC
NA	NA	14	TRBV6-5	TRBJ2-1	CASSDGTSYNEQFF	TGTGCCAGCAGTGACGGGACTTCCTACAATGAGCAGTTCTTC
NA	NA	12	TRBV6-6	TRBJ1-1	CASSYGSAEAFF	TGTGCCAGCAGCTACGGGTCAGCCGAAGCTTTCTTT
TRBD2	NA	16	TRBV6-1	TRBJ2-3	CASSEGRGGTTDTQYF	TGTGCCAGCAGTGAAGGTCGGGGGGGGACCACAGATACGCAGTATTTT
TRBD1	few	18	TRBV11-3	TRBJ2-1	CASSLDATGQGAVNEQFF	TGTGCCAGCAGCTTAGACGCTACGGGACAGGGGGCGGTCAATGAGCAGTTCTTC
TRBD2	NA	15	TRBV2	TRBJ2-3	CASRDTSGSADTQYF	TGTGCCAGCAGAGATACTAGCGGGAGTGCAGATACGCAGTATTTT
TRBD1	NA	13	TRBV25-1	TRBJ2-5	CASSRTGAETQYF	TGTGCCAGCAGTCGTACAGGGGCAGAGACCCAGTACTTC
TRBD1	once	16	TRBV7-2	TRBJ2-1	CASSLTGDSSYNEQFF	TGTGCCAGCAGCTTGACAGGGGACAGCTCCTACAATGAGCAGTTCTTC
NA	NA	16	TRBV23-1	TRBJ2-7	CASSQRRQRVYYEQYF	TGCGCCAGCAGTCAAAGAAGACAGAGGGTATACTACGAGCAGTACTTC
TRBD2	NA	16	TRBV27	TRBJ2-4	CASSTEGLAGLNIQYF	TGTGCCAGCAGCACCGAGGGACTAGCGGGGCTAAACATTCAGTACTTC
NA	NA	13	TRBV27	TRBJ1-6	CAGPRDNYSPLHF	TGTGCCGGCCCTAGGGACAATTATTCACCCCTCCACTTT
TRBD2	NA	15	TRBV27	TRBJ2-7	CASMGFSGTHGEQYF	TGTGCCAGCATGGGGTTTAGCGGGACCCACGGCGAGCAGTACTTC
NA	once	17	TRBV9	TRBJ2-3	CASSVASIGLGTDTQYF	TGTGCCAGCAGCGTAGCCTCGATCGGTTTAGGCACAGATACGCAGTATTTT
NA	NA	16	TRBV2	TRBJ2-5	CASSDRGTTTGETQYF	TGTGCCAGCAGTGACCGGGGGACTACAACAGGGGAGACCCAGTACTTC
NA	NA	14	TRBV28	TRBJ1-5	CASSLKGFYQPQHF	TGTGCCAGCAGTTTGAAGGGGTTCTATCAGCCCCAGCATTTT
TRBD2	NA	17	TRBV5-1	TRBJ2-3	CASSATPGLAGKDTQYF	TGCGCCAGCAGCGCAACACCGGGACTAGCGGGGAAGGATACGCAGTATTTT
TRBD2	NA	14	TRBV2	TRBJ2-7	CASRLASGAVEQYF	TGTGCCAGCAGGTTGGCTAGCGGCGCCGTCGAGCAGTACTTC
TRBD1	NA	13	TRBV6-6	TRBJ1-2	CASSYARDRGYTF	TGTGCCAGCAGTTACGCCAGGGACAGGGGCTACACCTTC